Below, 14 T cell receptor beta chains from the same sample are listed, as sequenced in a study of T cell changes during pregnancy in multiple sclerosis. Only in-frame clones appear in the TCRdb table, and some are missing; sequencing was by immunoSEQ multiplex PCR. The sample lists over 80,000 clones, 80% to 95% seen once, with 1.3% to 1.5% in the top ten. Sequences were derived from peripheral blood, sampled in the third trimester of pregnancy. These receptors were taken from a female donor in good health, enrolled as a control in a pregnancy study.

The chain recombines TRBV15 with TRBJ2-7; D uncertain. Per germline, CDR1 LNHNV and CDR2 YYDKDF (reference sequence). The CDR3 sequence is 12 residues long. The V gene lost 2 bases and the J gene lost 5 bases, with 7 bases spanning the gap. The chain's CDR3 is CATSRSADEQYF. The CDR3 coding sequence is TGTGCCACCAGCAGATCCGCGGACGAGCAGTACTTC.

The rearrangement uses TRBV5-6 and TRBJ2-7, with 7 bases fitting TRBD2. After removal of 0 bases from V and 2 bases from J, the junction contained 8 bases not matched to a gene. This CDR3 comprises 16 residues. CDR1 is SGHDT, CDR2 YYEEEE, per germline. CDR3 residues: CASSLAGASGPYEQYF. The DNA of the CDR3 is TGTGCCAGCAGCTTGGCCGGGGCTAGCGGACCCTACGAGCAGTACTTC. The full variable domain, completed using reference TRBV5-6 and TRBJ2-7, is DAGVTQSPTHLIKTRGQQVTLRCSPKSGHDTVSWYQQALGQGPQFIFQYYEEEERQRGNFPDRFSGHQFPNYSSELNVNALLLGDSALYLCASSLAGASGPYEQYFGPGTRLTVT.

Worth noting for this clone: The sample has other DNA sequences that encode this CDR3 too. The chain uses TRBV18 and TRBJ1-1; tentative D call: TRBD1 (6 bases). V lost 3 bases and J lost 8, with 7 bases in between. The germline gives CDR1 KGHSH, CDR2 LQKENI. This CDR3 is 11 amino acids long. CDR3 nucleotide sequence: TGTGCCAGCTCACCCGACAGGGAAGCTTTCTTT. Translated: CASSPDREAFF.

V and J are TRBV4-1 and TRBJ2-3; tentatively, D is TRBD2 (6 bases). Germline-derived CDR1 and CDR2 are MGHRA and YSYEKL. This CDR3 contains 15 residues. The V gene lost 4 bases and the J gene lost 2 bases, with 13 bases spanning the gap. CDR3 DNA: TGCGCCAGCAGCCCTTCGGGGGTATTCACAGATACGCAGTATTTT. Encoded protein: CASSPSGVFTDTQYF.

The CDR3 DNA sequence: TGTGCCAGCAGCTCGGGACTAGCGGATACCTACGAGCAGTACTTC. This sequence encodes CASSSGLADTYEQYF. The V and J genes are TRBV7-8 and TRBJ2-7; 11 bases line up with TRBD2. Germline V gene lookup returns CDR1 SGHVS and CDR2 FQNEAQ. J gave up 2 bases and V 4 bases, and 4 bases lay outside the gene matches. This CDR3 comprises 15 residues.

J is TRBJ2-7 and V is TRBV5-1, with 11 positions matching TRBD1. Trimming removed 3 bases from V and 6 bases from J; junction bases left unmatched: 5. The V gene's germline CDR1 is SGHRS and CDR2 YFSETQ. The CDR3 covers 14 residues. CDR3 protein: CASSWAGQGGEQYF. CDR3 coding DNA: TGCGCCAGCAGCTGGGCGGGACAGGGGGGCGAGCAGTACTTC.

The rearrangement uses TRBV15 and TRBJ2-1; 13 bases fit TRBD2. This CDR3 is built from 17 residues. The J segment lost 3 bases and the V segment lost 1 base, leaving 3 bases of the junction unmatched. Germline values: CDR1 LNHNV, CDR2 YYDKDF (reference sequence). The CDR3 sequence is CATSRGLAGGYYNEQFF. CDR3 nucleotide sequence: TGTGCCACCAGCAGAGGACTAGCGGGAGGATACTACAATGAGCAGTTCTTC.

The chain links TRBV15 to TRBJ2-7, with 7 nucleotides matching TRBD2. Trimming cost V 5 bases and J 2 bases; bases outside gene matches: 12. CDR1 is LNHNV, CDR2 YYDKDF, per germline (reference sequence). The CDR3 runs to 16 residues. The chain's CDR3 is CATSGFGGRGTYEQYF. CDR3 DNA sequence: TGTGCCACCAGCGGATTTGGCGGGAGAGGCACCTACGAGCAGTACTTC.

The chain recombines TRBV10-3 with TRBJ2-5; perhaps TRBD1 as D (5 bases). From germline, CDR1 is ENHRY and CDR2 SYGVKD. This CDR3 spans 16 amino acids. V lost 0 bases, J lost 1 base, and 12 bases lay in between. The CDR3 is CAISESMAGIQETQYF. Here the CDR3 DNA reads TGTGCCATCAGTGAGTCGATGGCAGGGATCCAAGAGACCCAGTACTTC.

The V and J genes are TRBV7-6 and TRBJ2-7, with D possibly TRBD2 on 6 matching bases. Germline assignment: CDR1 SGHVS and CDR2 FNYEAQ. The CDR3 consists of 15 residues. The V and J ends lost 1 base and 2 bases respectively, with 12 bases between them. CDR3 in amino acids: CASSLDSAGTYEQYF. The CDR3 coding sequence is TGTGCCAGCAGCTTAGATTCAGCGGGTACCTACGAGCAGTACTTC.

This clone appeared a single time. The CDR3 sequence: CASSSGGTLEETQYF. In DNA, the CDR3 is TGTGCCAGTAGTTCGGGGGGGACTTTGGAAGAGACCCAGTACTTC. V and J are TRBV19 and TRBJ2-5; 8 positions agree with TRBD2. Looked up from germline, CDR1 is LNHDA and CDR2 is SQIVND (reference sequence). The ends lost 5 bases at V and 3 bases at J; junction bases unmatched: 8. This CDR3 has 15 residues. Looking up the rest from reference TRBV19 and TRBJ2-5 gives the full variable domain: DGGITQSPKYLFRKEGQNVTLSCEQNLNHDAMYWYRQDPGQGLRLIYYSQIVNDFQKGDIAEGYSVSREKKESFPLTVTSAQKNPTAFYLCASSSGGTLEETQYFGPGTRLLVL.

This clone occurred once. The gene calls are TRBV30 and TRBJ2-7, with a weak D call TRBD2 (5 bases). Between the trimmed V and J ends, which lost 2 bases and 1 base, there was a span of 12 bases. The germline CDR1 and CDR2 sequences are GTSNPN and SVGIG (reference sequence). CDR3 length: 14 amino acids. The CDR3 region is CAWSPGILSYEQYF. The CDR3 nucleotides read TGTGCCTGGAGTCCCGGGATACTATCCTACGAGCAGTACTTC.

This chain uses TRBV16 with TRBJ1-5; weak D call: TRBD1 (6 bases). There are 14 residues in the CDR3. Germline V gene sequence: CDR1 KGHSY, CDR2 FQNENV. Trimming pared 5 bases from V and 1 base from J, leaving 9 bases between. The CDR3 DNA sequence: TGTGCCAGCAGCTACAGGGAAAGCAATCAGCCCCAGCATTTT. Translation gives CASSYRESNQPQHF.

The chain employs TRBV4-2 and TRBJ2-1; possible D gene TRBD2, 7 bases. This CDR3 comprises 15 residues. V was trimmed by 2 bases and J by 4 bases, leaving 12 bases between them. Germline V gene sequence: CDR1 LGHNA, CDR2 YNFKEQ. CDR3 coding DNA: TGTGCCAGCAGCCAACGAGGGGGGGATTACAATGAGCAGTTCTTC. This encodes CASSQRGGDYNEQFF.